This TCR beta chain was sequenced in a study of T cell repertoires in cytomegalovirus infection. TCRdb used MiXCR to reprocess the reads, holding one entry per CDR3 protein. Found here are about 260,000 distinct CDR3 sequences, about 13% of them singletons; the top ten hold roughly 8.9%. From germline, CDR1 is SNHLY and CDR2 FYNNEI. The CDR3 contains 20 residues. Trimming took 5 bases from V and 0 from J; bases not matched to a gene: 17. The sequencing input was PBMCs. The genes are TRBV2 and TRBJ2-7; 12 nucleotides align to TRBD2. This clonotype was obtained from a human donor in good health (CMV status not recorded). Some clones in this sample may be carry-over from other donors' samples. CDR3 nucleotides: TGTGCCAGCAGTTTACCGTTGTTGCCACGACTAGCGGGAGACTCCTACGAGCAGTACTTC. This translates into CASSLPLLPRLAGDSYEQYF.